Shown below are 10 T cell receptor beta chains from a single sample sequenced in a study of T cell responses to AZD1222 COVID-19 vaccine (dated by TCRdb to the early 2020s). The library was generated by the immunoSEQ multiplex PCR assay. TCRdb limited this immuneACCESS table to in-frame rearrangements with V and J called. A share of clones is missing; checked studies link under half to unresolved V genes, and the rest is unexplained. A total of under 150,000 clones appear in this sample, 70% to 90% of them only once. Under 4.5% of the sample rests with the top ten. This sample's time point label indicates: baseline before first vaccination. Interpreted using the paper, the treatment or condition label stands for: meningococcal conjugate vaccine given as trial control. Sequencing used peripheral blood, obtained on day 0 of MenACWY control vaccination. Receptors originate from an adult in good health.

This sequence joins TRBV19 and TRBJ2-1, with 7 bases identical to TRBD1. From germline, CDR1 is LNHDA and CDR2 SQIVND (reference sequence). V trimming: 6 bases; J trimming: 0 bases; junction bases outside the gene matches: 5. CDR3 length: 15 residues. CDR3 protein: CASRPRQGSYNEQFF. CDR3 coding DNA: TGTGCCAGTAGACCACGACAGGGCTCCTACAATGAGCAGTTCTTC.

The chain recombines TRBV7-2 with TRBJ2-4; the match to TRBD2 covers 14 bases. Germline trimming cut 5 bases from V and 6 bases from J; bases unmatched to any gene: 12. CDR3 length: 18 amino acids. Germline CDR1 reads SGHTA; CDR2 reads FQGNSA. CDR3 coding DNA: TGTGCCAGCAGCCCAGCGGCAGCCGGGACTAGCGGGGGAAACATTCAGTACTTC. It translates to CASSPAAAGTSGGNIQYF.

V gene TRBV4-3 combines with J gene TRBJ2-2; TRBD1 is a possible D gene (6 bases). The CDR3 extends over 16 amino acids. Trimming shortened V by 3 bases and J by 0 bases, and 11 bases separated the two germline ends. The germline CDR1 and CDR2 sequences are LGHNA and YSLEER. The CDR3 DNA sequence: TGCGCCAGCAGCCAGCAGGGGACCTCGAACACCGGGGAGCTGTTTTTT. Its translation is CASSQQGTSNTGELFF.

In DNA form, the CDR3 reads TGTGCCAGCAGCCAAGATCCTAATGAAAAACTGTTTTTT. The encoded protein is CASSQDPNEKLFF. V and J are TRBV14 and TRBJ1-4, with unresolved D. This CDR3 region has 13 residues. V lost 0 bases to trimming and J lost 3 bases, with 2 bases between them. Germline V gives CDR1 SGHDN, CDR2 FVKESK.

The rearrangement joins TRBV12-3 or TRBV12-4 to TRBJ1-6; tentatively, D is TRBD1 (5 bases). Trimming cost V 4 bases and J 9 bases, with 10 bases left between them. The CDR3 length is 13 residues. The CDR3 sequence is CASSWGRVSPLHF. CDR3 in DNA: TGTGCCAGCAGTTGGGGCAGGGTTTCACCCCTCCACTTT.

The chain recombines TRBV29-1 with TRBJ2-5; D is possibly TRBD1 (5 bases). V lost 7 bases and J 5 bases, leaving 20 bases between the germline ends. The CDR3 length is 14 residues. Looked up from germline, CDR1 is SQVTM and CDR2 is ANQGSEA. The CDR3, as DNA: TGCAGCGCCCCAGGGCCGGTCCTTGTGGAGACCCAGTACTTC. Residues: CSAPGPVLVETQYF.

The rearrangement joins TRBV7-2 to TRBJ1-4; unclear D gene. Trimming took off 1 base at V and 6 bases at J, with 9 bases between the two ends. The CDR3 length is 14 residues. Germline CDR1 is SGHTA and CDR2 is FQGNSA. The CDR3 sequence: CASSLGGRDEKLFF. DNA of the CDR3: TGTGCCAGCAGCTTAGGCGGGCGGGATGAAAAACTGTTTTTT.

This clone occurred a few times. The chain is built from TRBV28 and TRBJ1-5; TRBD1 might be the D (5 bases). Trimming cost V 6 bases and J 4 bases, with 19 bases left between them. CDR3 length: 16 residues. Germline-derived CDR1 and CDR2 are MDHEN and SYDVKM. The CDR3 region is CASSIPGKEGNQPQHF. Written as DNA, the CDR3 is TGTGCCAGCAGCATTCCGGGGAAAGAGGGGAATCAGCCCCAGCATTTT.

The chain combines TRBV9 with TRBJ1-3, with D possibly matching TRBD1 (5 bases). V lost 3 bases, J lost 4 bases, and 11 bases lay in between. This CDR3 spans 14 amino acids. Germline V gives CDR1 SGDLS, CDR2 YYNGEE. The DNA for the CDR3 is TGTGCCAGCAGCGCAGGAGGGGCGGGAAACACCATATATTTT. It codes for CASSAGGAGNTIYF. The entire variable domain, with the rest obtained from reference TRBV9 and TRBJ1-3, is as follows: DSGVTQTPKHLITATGQRVTLRCSPRSGDLSVYWYQQSLDQGLQFLIQYYNGEERAKGNILERFSAQQFPDLHSELNLSSLELGDSALYFCASSAGGAGNTIYFGEGSWLTVV.

The chain carries TRBV2 and TRBJ1-2; D is undetermined. This CDR3 comprises 13 residues. Germline CDR1 is SNHLY and CDR2 is FYNNEI. The V gene lost 5 bases and the J gene lost 6 bases, with 13 bases spanning the gap. CDR3: CASSYQGPDGYTF. For the CDR3, the DNA is TGTGCCAGCAGTTATCAAGGACCCGATGGCTACACCTTC.